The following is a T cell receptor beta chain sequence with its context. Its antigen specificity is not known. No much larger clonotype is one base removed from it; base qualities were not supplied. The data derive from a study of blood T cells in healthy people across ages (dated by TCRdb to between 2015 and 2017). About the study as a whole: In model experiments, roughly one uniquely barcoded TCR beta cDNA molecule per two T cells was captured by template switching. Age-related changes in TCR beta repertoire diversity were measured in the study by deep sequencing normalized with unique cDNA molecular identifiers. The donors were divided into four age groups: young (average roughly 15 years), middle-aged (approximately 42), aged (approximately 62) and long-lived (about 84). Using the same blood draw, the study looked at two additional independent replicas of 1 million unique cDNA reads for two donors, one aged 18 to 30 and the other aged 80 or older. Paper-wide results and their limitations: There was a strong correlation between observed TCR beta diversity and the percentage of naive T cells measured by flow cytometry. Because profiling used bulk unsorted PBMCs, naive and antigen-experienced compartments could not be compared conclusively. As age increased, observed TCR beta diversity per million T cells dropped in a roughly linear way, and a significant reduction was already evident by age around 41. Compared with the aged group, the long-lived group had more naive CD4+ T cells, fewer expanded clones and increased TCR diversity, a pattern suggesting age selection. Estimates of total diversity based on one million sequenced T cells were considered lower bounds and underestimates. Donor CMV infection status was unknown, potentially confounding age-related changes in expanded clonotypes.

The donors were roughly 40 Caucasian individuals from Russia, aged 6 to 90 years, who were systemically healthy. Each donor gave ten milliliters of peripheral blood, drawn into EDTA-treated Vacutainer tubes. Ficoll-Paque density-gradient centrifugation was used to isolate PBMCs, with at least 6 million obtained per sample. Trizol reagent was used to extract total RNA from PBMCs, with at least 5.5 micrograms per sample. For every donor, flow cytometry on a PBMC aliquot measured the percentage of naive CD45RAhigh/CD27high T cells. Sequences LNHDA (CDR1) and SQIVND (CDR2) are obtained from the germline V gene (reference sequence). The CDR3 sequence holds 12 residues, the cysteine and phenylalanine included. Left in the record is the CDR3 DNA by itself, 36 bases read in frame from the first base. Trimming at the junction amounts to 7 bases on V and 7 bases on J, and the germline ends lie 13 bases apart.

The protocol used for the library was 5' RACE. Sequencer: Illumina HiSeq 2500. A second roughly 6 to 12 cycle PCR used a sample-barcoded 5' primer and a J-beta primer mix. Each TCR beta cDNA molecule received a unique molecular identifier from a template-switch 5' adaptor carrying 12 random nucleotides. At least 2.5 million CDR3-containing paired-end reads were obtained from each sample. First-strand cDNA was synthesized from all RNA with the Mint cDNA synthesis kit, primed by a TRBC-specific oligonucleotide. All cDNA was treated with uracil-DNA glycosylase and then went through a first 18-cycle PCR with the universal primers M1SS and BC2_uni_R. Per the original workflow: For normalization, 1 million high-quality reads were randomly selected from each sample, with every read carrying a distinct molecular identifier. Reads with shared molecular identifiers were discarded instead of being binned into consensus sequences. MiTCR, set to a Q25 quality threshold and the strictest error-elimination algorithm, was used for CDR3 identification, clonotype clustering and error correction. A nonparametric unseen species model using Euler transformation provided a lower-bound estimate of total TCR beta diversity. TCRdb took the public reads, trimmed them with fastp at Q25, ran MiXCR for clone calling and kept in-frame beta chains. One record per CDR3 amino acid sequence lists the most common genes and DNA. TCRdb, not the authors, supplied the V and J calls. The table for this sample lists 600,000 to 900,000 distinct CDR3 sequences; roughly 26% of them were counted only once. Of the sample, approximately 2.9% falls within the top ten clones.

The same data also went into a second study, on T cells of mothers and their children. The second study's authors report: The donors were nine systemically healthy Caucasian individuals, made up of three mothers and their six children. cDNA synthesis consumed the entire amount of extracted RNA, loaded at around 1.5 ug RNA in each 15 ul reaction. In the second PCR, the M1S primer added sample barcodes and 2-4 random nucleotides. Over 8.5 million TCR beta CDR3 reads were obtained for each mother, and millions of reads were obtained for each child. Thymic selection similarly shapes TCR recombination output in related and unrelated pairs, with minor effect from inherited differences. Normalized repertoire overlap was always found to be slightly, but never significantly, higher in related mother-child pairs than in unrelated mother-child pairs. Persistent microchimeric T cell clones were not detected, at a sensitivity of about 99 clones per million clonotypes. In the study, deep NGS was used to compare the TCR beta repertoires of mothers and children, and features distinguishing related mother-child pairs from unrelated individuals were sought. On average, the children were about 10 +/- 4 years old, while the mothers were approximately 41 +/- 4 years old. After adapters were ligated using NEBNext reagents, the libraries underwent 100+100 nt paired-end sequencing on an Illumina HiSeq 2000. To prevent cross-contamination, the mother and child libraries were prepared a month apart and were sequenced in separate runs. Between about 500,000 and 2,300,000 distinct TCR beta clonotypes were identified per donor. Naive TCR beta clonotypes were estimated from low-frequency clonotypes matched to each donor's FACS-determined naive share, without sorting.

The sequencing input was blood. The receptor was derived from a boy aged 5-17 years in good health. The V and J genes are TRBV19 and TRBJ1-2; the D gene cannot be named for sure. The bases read TGTGCCAGTATCGGAGGGAATCGTGGCTACACCTTC. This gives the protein CASIGGNRGYTF.